A single sample is the source of the 6 T cell receptor beta chains below, sequenced in a study of T cell repertoires in cytomegalovirus infection. One entry per CDR3 protein, called by TCRdb with MiXCR from the reads. The data show around 280,000 distinct CDR3 sequences, with roughly 13% seen just once and 8.8% held by the top ten. Sequencing was carried out using PBMCs. The origin of the receptors is a human donor in good health (CMV status not recorded). Some clones in this sample may be carry-over from other donors' samples.

In this sample, this clonotype turned up many times. This sequence joins TRBV7-8 and TRBJ2-1; 10 bases line up with TRBD2. The trim removed 1 base at V and 8 bases at J, leaving 8 bases unmatched. The V gene's germline CDR1 is SGHVS and CDR2 FQNEAQ. The CDR3 is 16 amino acids. The CDR3 region has the DNA TGTGCCAGCAGCTTAGAGGCTAGCGGGAGTTTCTATGAGCAGTTCTTC. It specifies CASSLEASGSFYEQFF. Full variable domain (remainder filled in from reference TRBV7-8 and TRBJ2-1): GAGVSQSPRYKVAKRGQDVALRCDPISGHVSLFWYQQALGQGPEFLTYFQNEAQLDKSGLPSDRFFAERPEGSVSTLKIQRTQQEDSAVYLCASSLEASGSFYEQFFGPGTRLTVL.

The CDR3 region is CASSLSYGPYGYTF. The DNA of the CDR3 is TGTGCCAGCAGTTTATCTTACGGACCCTATGGCTACACCTTC. V is TRBV27 and J is TRBJ1-2; D is uncertain. Germline V CDR1 and CDR2: MNHEY, SMNVEV (reference sequence). Trimming left V 0 bases short and J 4 bases short, with 9 bases between. CDR3 size: 14 residues.

This chain uses TRBV20-1 with TRBJ2-7, with 8 bases aligning to TRBD2. V lost 0 bases and J lost 3; bases outside the gene matches: 10. There are 16 residues in the CDR3. Germline V gene lookup returns CDR1 DFQATT and CDR2 SNEGSKA (reference sequence). The CDR3, as DNA: TGCAGTGCTAGAGATTTTGGGCAGCGGGAGATCTACGAGCAGTACTTC. It encodes CSARDFGQREIYEQYF.

The sample holds many counts of this clonotype. This chain joins TRBV7-2 and TRBJ1-1, with 7 bases lining up with TRBD1. This CDR3 contains 16 residues. Germline assignment: CDR1 SGHTA and CDR2 FQGNSA. Germline trimming cut 3 bases from V and 6 bases from J; bases unmatched to any gene: 13. The CDR3 reads CASSFGSGGSKAEAFF. The CDR3 nucleotides are TGTGCCAGCAGCTTCGGGTCAGGGGGAAGCAAGGCTGAAGCTTTCTTT.

This clonotype was counted ten times or more. The V and J genes are TRBV7-2 and TRBJ2-5; D ambiguous. The CDR3 length is 16 residues. Germline values: CDR1 SGHTA, CDR2 FQGNSA. V was clipped by 2 bases and J by 2 bases, with 15 bases between them. CDR3 amino acids: CASSLSLFRRQETQYF. The CDR3 coding sequence is TGTGCCAGCAGCTTATCCCTATTTAGAAGGCAAGAGACCCAGTACTTC. Using reference TRBV7-2 and TRBJ2-5 for the parts outside the CDR3, the full variable domain is GAGVSQSPSNKVTEKGKDVELRCDPISGHTALYWYRQSLGQGLEFLIYFQGNSAPDKSGLPSDRFSAERTGGSVSTLTIQRTQQEDSAVYLCASSLSLFRRQETQYFGPGTRLLVL.

This clonotype was seen at least ten times. The rearrangement links TRBV7-2 to TRBJ1-2; TRBD1 is a possible D gene (5 bases). Germline CDR1 is SGHTA and CDR2 is FQGNSA. The V end was cut by 1 base, the J end by 9 bases, with 12 bases between. CDR3 length: 13 residues. The CDR3 spells CASSLGIQGSYTF. The CDR3 DNA follows: TGTGCCAGCAGCTTAGGTATTCAGGGAAGCTACACCTTC. Drawing the rest from reference TRBV7-2 and TRBJ1-2, the complete variable domain is GAGVSQSPSNKVTEKGKDVELRCDPISGHTALYWYRQSLGQGLEFLIYFQGNSAPDKSGLPSDRFSAERTGGSVSTLTIQRTQQEDSAVYLCASSLGIQGSYTFGSGTRLTVV.